This TCR beta chain was captured by sequencing in a study of blood T cells in healthy people across ages. The use of a sample-barcoded 5' primer and a J-beta primer mix characterized a second PCR of roughly 6 to 11 cycles. There were at least 3 million CDR3-containing paired-end reads obtained from each sample. From the 5' RACE reads, TCRdb called clonotypes with MiXCR, one entry per CDR3 protein. The sample yields 730,000 or so distinct CDR3 sequences, around 46% seen once. Germline CDR1 SNHLY, CDR2 FYNNEI. Trimming left V 6 bases short and J 2 bases short, with 14 bases between. The CDR3 is 16 amino acids.

The receptor comes from a woman in her sixties or seventies in good health. The sequencing input was blood. This chain connects TRBV2 to TRBJ2-6; a possible D gene is TRBD1 (6 bases). The CDR3 loop reads CASRHLQGTGANVLTF. CDR3 nucleotides: TGTGCCAGCAGGCATCTACAGGGTACTGGGGCCAACGTCCTGACTTTC.